Listed here are 16 T cell receptor beta chains from one sample, sequenced in a study of T cell responses to AZD1222 COVID-19 vaccine. Generated by immunoSEQ multiplex PCR, the TCRdb table keeps only in-frame clones and is missing some. The sample carries 85,000 to 130,000 clones, 90% recorded once. The source material was peripheral blood, sampled 28 days after the second AZD1222 dose. The receptors here all came from an adult who received the AZD1222 COVID-19 vaccine.

This chain uses TRBV24-1 with TRBJ1-1, with 7 bases that match TRBD1. CDR1 is KGHDR and CDR2 is SFDVKD in the germline V gene. Unmatched junction bases numbered 6, after V lost 1 base and J lost 2 bases. This CDR3 region has 16 residues. The CDR3 reads CATSDFLDRINTEAFF. For the CDR3, the DNA is TGTGCCACCAGTGATTTCCTGGACAGGATTAACACTGAAGCTTTCTTT.

The CDR3 DNA follows: TGTGCCACCAGCAGAGATGAGTGGGGAGGTGAGCAGTTCTTC. Translating gives CATSRDEWGGEQFF. The V gene is TRBV15, the J gene TRBJ2-1, with D perhaps TRBD2 (6 bases). This CDR3 has 14 amino acids. Trimming stripped 0 bases from V and 9 bases from J, with 12 bases between. Germline CDR1 LNHNV, CDR2 YYDKDF (reference sequence).

This clone was detected only once. The chain combines TRBV6-5 with TRBJ1-2, with TRBD1 identical over 10 bases. This CDR3 contains 15 residues. Trimming removed 6 bases from V and 5 bases from J; junction bases left unmatched: 9. Germline loops: CDR1 MNHEY, CDR2 SVGAGI. Here the CDR3 reads CASRYGGTGEYGYTF. The DNA for the CDR3 is TGTGCCAGCAGATATGGAGGGACAGGGGAGTATGGCTACACCTTC.

The rearrangement uses TRBV5-4 and TRBJ1-5, with D possibly TRBD1 on 5 matching bases. The germline gives CDR1 SGHNT, CDR2 YYREEE (reference sequence). The CDR3 loop spans 14 amino acids. V was trimmed by 2 bases and J by 3 bases, leaving 9 bases between them. CDR3 DNA sequence: TGTGCCAGCAGCTTATGGGGGACCAATCAGCCCCAGCATTTT. Protein sequence: CASSLWGTNQPQHF. The whole variable domain, remainder taken from reference TRBV5-4 and TRBJ1-5, is ETGVTQSPTHLIKTRGQQVTLRCSSQSGHNTVSWYQQALGQGPQFIFQYYREEENGRGNFPPRFSGLQFPNYSSELNVNALELDDSALYLCASSLWGTNQPQHFGDGTRLSIL.

Written as DNA, the CDR3 is TGTGCCAGCAGCACAAACGGACAGTACCAAGAGACCCAGTACTTC. As protein: CASSTNGQYQETQYF. V is TRBV7-2 and J is TRBJ2-5; D is perhaps TRBD1 (6 bases). Trimming shortened V by 5 bases and J by 0 bases, and 13 bases separated the two germline ends. Germline CDR1 is SGHTA and CDR2 is FQGNSA. CDR3 length equals 15 residues.

The rearrangement links TRBV30 to TRBJ1-2, with 8 bases that match TRBD1. Germline V gives CDR1 GTSNPN, CDR2 SVGIG (reference sequence). The CDR3 spans 15 residues. V trimming: 2 bases; J trimming: 4 bases; junction bases outside the gene matches: 9. The CDR3 nucleotides read TGTGCCTGGAGTACACCCCGGACAGGGCTCTATGGCTACACCTTC. This translates into CAWSTPRTGLYGYTF. The full variable domain, its missing parts supplied by reference TRBV30 and TRBJ1-2, is SQTIHQWPATLVQPVGSPLSLECTVEGTSNPNLYWYRQAAGRGLQLLFYSVGIGQISSEVPQNLSASRPQDRQFILSSKKLLLSDSGFYLCAWSTPRTGLYGYTFGSGTRLTVV.

This chain connects TRBV3-1 (or the pseudogene TRBV3-2) to TRBJ1-1, with D possibly being TRBD1 (5 bases). The germline V and J ends were trimmed by 4 bases and 3 bases, with 15 bases remaining between them. Germline assignment: CDR1 LGHDT and CDR2 YNNKEL (reference sequence). The CDR3 covers 15 residues. CDR3 sequence reads: CASSPYPGGDTEAFF. The DNA for the CDR3 is TGTGCCAGCAGCCCGTATCCGGGGGGGGACACTGAAGCTTTCTTT.

The genes are TRBV27 and TRBJ1-6, with D possibly matching TRBD1 (5 bases). This CDR3 is 14 amino acids long. CDR1 and CDR2 from the germline V gene are MNHEY and SMNVEV (reference sequence). Deletions cut 8 bases from V and 10 bases from J, with 18 bases between. The CDR3 nucleotides read TGTGCCAGCGGGAGGTCCGGGGCTCCCTCACCCCTCCACTTT. The encoded protein is CASGRSGAPSPLHF.

CDR3 DNA: TGCGCCAGCAGCGGCGACGGTTTGAACACTGAAGCTTTCTTT. It codes for CASSGDGLNTEAFF. This chain joins TRBV5-1 and TRBJ1-1; D unresolved. V lost 4 bases and J 0 bases, leaving 10 bases between the germline ends. The CDR3 is 14 amino acids. CDR1 and CDR2 from the germline V gene are SGHRS and YFSETQ.

The V and J genes are TRBV24-1 and TRBJ2-5, with D unclear. Germline CDR1 KGHDR, CDR2 SFDVKD. The V and J ends lost 5 bases and 3 bases respectively, with 9 bases between them. This CDR3 comprises 13 residues. DNA of the CDR3: TGTGCCACCAGTGCCCCCCGTGAAGAGACCCAGTACTTC. Amino acid sequence: CATSAPREETQYF.

The rearrangement links TRBV5-5 to TRBJ2-3; 7 bases line up with TRBD1. Germline loops: CDR1 SGHKS, CDR2 YYEKEE (reference sequence). Trimming took 5 bases from V and 3 from J; bases not matched to a gene: 9. The CDR3 covers 15 residues. The DNA of the CDR3 is TGTGCCAGCAGTTCGAACAGGGGTGGGACAGATACGCAGTATTTT. It translates to CASSSNRGGTDTQYF.

The chain uses TRBV6-5 and TRBJ2-1; TRBD2 matches at 8 bases. With 5 bases clipped from V and 9 bases from J, the junction kept 12 bases outside the gene matches. This CDR3 comprises 15 residues. Germline V lookup: CDR1 MNHEY, CDR2 SVGAGI. The CDR3 region is CASSLTQHSGVEQFF. CDR3 DNA: TGTGCCAGCAGTCTCACACAACATAGCGGGGTTGAGCAGTTCTTC.

J is TRBJ2-2 and V is TRBV11-2; 15 bases are a match to TRBD2. Germline V gene data show CDR1 as SGHAT and CDR2 as FQNNGV. The V and J ends lost 5 bases and 4 bases, in that order; junction bases with no gene match: 5. The CDR3 has 17 residues. CDR3 in DNA: TGTGCCAGCAGCCCACCGGGACTAGCGGGGGGCACCGGGGAGCTGTTTTTT. This sequence encodes CASSPPGLAGGTGELFF.

The CDR3 spells CASSYFGVGYTF. The DNA for the CDR3 is TGTGCCAGCAGTTACTTCGGGGTTGGCTACACCTTC. The chain uses TRBV6-5 and TRBJ1-2; D gene unclear. V was shortened by 1 base and J by 7 bases, with 7 bases between the two germline ends. CDR1 and CDR2 (germline): MNHEY, SVGAGI. This CDR3 comprises 12 residues.

This rearrangement joins TRBV29-1 to TRBJ1-1, with D maybe TRBD1 (5 bases). The CDR3 runs to 12 residues. V lost 5 bases and J 5 bases, leaving 12 bases between the germline ends. Germline V gene data show CDR1 as SQVTM and CDR2 as ANQGSEA. Here the CDR3 reads CSVLGVWTEAFF. DNA for the CDR3: TGCAGCGTTTTGGGGGTGTGGACTGAAGCTTTCTTT.

This chain uses TRBV9 with TRBJ1-5, with D hard to call. Looked up from germline, CDR1 is SGDLS and CDR2 is YYNGEE. Trimming left V 2 bases short and J 6 bases short, with 0 bases between. There are 10 residues in the CDR3. This chain's CDR3 is CASSVQPQHF. DNA for the CDR3: TGTGCCAGCAGCGTTCAGCCCCAGCATTTT.